The rows below give T cell receptor beta chains drawn from one sample of a study of T cells after yellow fever vaccination. TCRdb reanalysed the 5' RACE reads using MiXCR and keeps one entry per CDR3 protein. The sample carries around 320,000 distinct CDR3 sequences, around 10% recorded once. The sequencing here drew on CD4+ T cells sorted from PBMCs, taken 5 days after the yellow fever booster vaccination. Every receptor here comes from a young man who received the YFV17D yellow fever vaccine. The CDR3 runs from the conserved cysteine through the conserved F or W. The order of the fields is D gene, J gene, V gene, clone size, CDR3 DNA, CDR3 protein. The D gene is left open where the match is weak. Part of the rows lack a size; the others show once, few, many or a class for expanded clones.

d_call: TRBD2
j_call: TRBJ2-7
v_call: TRBV20-1
clone_size: few
cdr3_nt: TGCAGTGCTAGACTAGCGGGGGGGAACTACGAGCAGTACTTC
cdr3_aa: CSARLAGGNYEQYF

d_call: .
j_call: TRBJ2-7
v_call: TRBV4-3
clone_size: .
cdr3_nt: TGCGCCAGCAGCCAAGGGCCGTCAACGAGTTACGAGCAGTACTTC
cdr3_aa: CASSQGPSTSYEQYF

d_call: TRBD2
j_call: TRBJ2-3
v_call: TRBV7-3
clone_size: once
cdr3_nt: TGTGCCAGCAGCTCAAATAGCGGGGGGGCCGGAGATACGCAGTATTTT
cdr3_aa: CASSSNSGGAGDTQYF

d_call: .
j_call: TRBJ1-5
v_call: TRBV6-2/TRBV6-3
clone_size: .
cdr3_nt: TGTGCCAGCAGTTACGCCCGGCAGCCCCAGCATTTT
cdr3_aa: CASSYARQPQHF

d_call: .
j_call: TRBJ2-2
v_call: TRBV20-1
clone_size: .
cdr3_nt: TGCAGTGTCCCAGGGTCAGGAGGGGAGCTGTTTTTT
cdr3_aa: CSVPGSGGELFF

d_call: TRBD1
j_call: TRBJ2-7
v_call: TRBV2
clone_size: .
cdr3_nt: TGTGCCAGCAGGGGACAGGCCGCCTACGAGCAGTACTTC
cdr3_aa: CASRGQAAYEQYF

d_call: .
j_call: TRBJ1-5
v_call: TRBV7-2
clone_size: .
cdr3_nt: TGTGCCAGCAGCTTAGTGCAGGGTTTGAACCAGCCCCAGCATTTT
cdr3_aa: CASSLVQGLNQPQHF

d_call: .
j_call: TRBJ1-3
v_call: TRBV12-3/TRBV12-4
clone_size: .
cdr3_nt: TGTGCCAGCAGTGACAGGCGCTCTGGAAACACCATATATTTT
cdr3_aa: CASSDRRSGNTIYF

d_call: TRBD1
j_call: TRBJ2-3
v_call: TRBV6-2/TRBV6-3
clone_size: .
cdr3_nt: TGTGCCAGCAGCCCGTTCCCGGGACAGGATCCCACAGATACGCAGTATTTT
cdr3_aa: CASSPFPGQDPTDTQYF

d_call: .
j_call: TRBJ2-1
v_call: TRBV5-6
clone_size: .
cdr3_nt: TGTGCCAGCAGCTTGGCCATTTGGGGTCTTTACAATGAGCAGTTCTTC
cdr3_aa: CASSLAIWGLYNEQFF

d_call: .
j_call: TRBJ1-6
v_call: TRBV5-1
clone_size: .
cdr3_nt: TGCGCCAGCAGCTCGTCGACAGAAAATTCACCCCTCCCCTTT
cdr3_aa: CASSSSTENSPLPF

d_call: .
j_call: TRBJ2-5
v_call: TRBV6-2/TRBV6-3
clone_size: .
cdr3_nt: TGTGCCAGCAGTAGCGTCTTGGCGGGGGCCCGAGAGACCCAGTACTTC
cdr3_aa: CASSSVLAGARETQYF

d_call: .
j_call: TRBJ1-2
v_call: TRBV6-1
clone_size: few
cdr3_nt: TGTGCCAGCAGTCGACCGCAGAACTATGGCTACACCTTC
cdr3_aa: CASSRPQNYGYTF

d_call: .
j_call: TRBJ2-1
v_call: TRBV5-5
clone_size: .
cdr3_nt: TGTGCCAGCAGCTTGGAGTCAGGCTACAATGAGCAGTTCTTC
cdr3_aa: CASSLESGYNEQFF

d_call: .
j_call: TRBJ2-4
v_call: TRBV7-2
clone_size: few
cdr3_nt: TGTGCCAGCAGCTCCCTAGGTTTCGGCAAAAACATTCAGTACTTC
cdr3_aa: CASSSLGFGKNIQYF

d_call: .
j_call: TRBJ1-5
v_call: TRBV10-3
clone_size: .
cdr3_nt: TGTGCCATCAGTGAGCAGCAGAACAATCAGCCCCAGCATTTT
cdr3_aa: CAISEQQNNQPQHF

d_call: TRBD1
j_call: TRBJ2-5
v_call: TRBV7-2
clone_size: .
cdr3_nt: TGTGCCAGTGTCCGGGACAGGCAAGAGACCCAGTACTTC
cdr3_aa: CASVRDRQETQYF

d_call: .
j_call: TRBJ1-2
v_call: TRBV5-1
clone_size: .
cdr3_nt: TGCGCCAGCAGCTTGACCGACAGCCACCGTAACTATGGCTACACCTTC
cdr3_aa: CASSLTDSHRNYGYTF

d_call: .
j_call: TRBJ1-1
v_call: TRBV29-1
clone_size: few
cdr3_nt: TGCAGCGGGGGGAGAATGAACACTGAAGCTTTCTTT
cdr3_aa: CSGGRMNTEAFF

d_call: .
j_call: TRBJ2-5
v_call: TRBV5-1
clone_size: many
cdr3_nt: TGCGCCAGCCAGATGCCCGGGCCTCTGGAGACCCAGTACTTC
cdr3_aa: CASQMPGPLETQYF

d_call: .
j_call: TRBJ1-5
v_call: TRBV3-2
clone_size: few
cdr3_nt: TGTGCCAGCAGCCGAGGGAAGGGGGGCAATCAGCCCCAGCATTTT
cdr3_aa: CASSRGKGGNQPQHF

d_call: .
j_call: TRBJ1-1
v_call: TRBV24-1
clone_size: .
cdr3_nt: TGTGCCACCAGTGGGGGCTCGAACACTGAAGCTTTCTTT
cdr3_aa: CATSGGSNTEAFF

d_call: .
j_call: TRBJ2-1
v_call: TRBV6-6
clone_size: .
cdr3_nt: TGTGCCAGCCGTCATGTCTATGAGCAGTTCTTC
cdr3_aa: CASRHVYEQFF

d_call: TRBD1
j_call: TRBJ1-5
v_call: TRBV27
clone_size: few
cdr3_nt: TGTGCCACTTCACAGGGGCCCAATCAGCCCCAGCATTTT
cdr3_aa: CATSQGPNQPQHF

d_call: .
j_call: TRBJ1-6
v_call: TRBV10-1
clone_size: few
cdr3_nt: TGCGCCAGCAGTTTCGGGGGCGCGGGGAATTCACCCCTCCACTTT
cdr3_aa: CASSFGGAGNSPLHF

d_call: TRBD1
j_call: TRBJ2-3
v_call: TRBV18
clone_size: few
cdr3_nt: TGTGCCAGCTCACCAGACTCGACAGGGCAAACTCCGTATTTT
cdr3_aa: CASSPDSTGQTPYF

d_call: .
j_call: TRBJ1-6
v_call: TRBV6-5
clone_size: .
cdr3_nt: TGTGCCAGCAGTTCAGTGCAGTGGAATTCACCCCTCCACTTT
cdr3_aa: CASSSVQWNSPLHF

d_call: .
j_call: TRBJ2-2
v_call: TRBV2
clone_size: few
cdr3_nt: TGTGCCAGCAGTGAGGAGAACACCGGGGAGCTGTTTTTT
cdr3_aa: CASSEENTGELFF

d_call: .
j_call: TRBJ1-3
v_call: TRBV2
clone_size: .
cdr3_nt: TGTGCCAGCAGTGTAATTGTGGGCAGATATACGAACTCTGGAAACACCATATATTTT
cdr3_aa: CASSVIVGRYTNSGNTIYF

d_call: .
j_call: TRBJ1-2
v_call: TRBV7-3
clone_size: few
cdr3_nt: TGTGCCAGCAGCTTATACATACGTTCGGATGGCTACACCTTC
cdr3_aa: CASSLYIRSDGYTF

d_call: .
j_call: TRBJ2-3
v_call: TRBV9
clone_size: many
cdr3_nt: TGTGCCAGCAGCGTAGATAGAGATACGCAGTATTTT
cdr3_aa: CASSVDRDTQYF

d_call: .
j_call: TRBJ1-6
v_call: TRBV5-1
clone_size: .
cdr3_nt: TGCGCCAGCAGCTTGCCGGACTCCTATAATTCACCCCTCCACTTT
cdr3_aa: CASSLPDSYNSPLHF

d_call: .
j_call: TRBJ1-1
v_call: TRBV5-4
clone_size: .
cdr3_nt: TGTGCCAGCAGCTCGAGCTCCGGGACAACCATGAACACTGAAGCTTTCTTT
cdr3_aa: CASSSSSGTTMNTEAFF

d_call: .
j_call: TRBJ2-7
v_call: TRBV12-3/TRBV12-4
clone_size: .
cdr3_nt: TGTGCCAGCAGTTTGGCGGGGCCACCCTACGAGCAGTACTTC
cdr3_aa: CASSLAGPPYEQYF

d_call: TRBD1
j_call: TRBJ1-2
v_call: TRBV19
clone_size: few
cdr3_nt: TGTGCCACACAAGACCGGGACAGGGTTTATGGCTACACCTTC
cdr3_aa: CATQDRDRVYGYTF

d_call: TRBD2
j_call: TRBJ2-3
v_call: TRBV7-2
clone_size: .
cdr3_nt: TGTGCCAGCAGACCCCGGGGGGGCTACACAGATACGCAGTATTTT
cdr3_aa: CASRPRGGYTDTQYF

d_call: .
j_call: TRBJ1-2
v_call: TRBV5-1
clone_size: .
cdr3_nt: TGCGCCAGCAGCTTGCGTGCCCCAGAAGGAGGCTACACCTTC
cdr3_aa: CASSLRAPEGGYTF

d_call: TRBD1
j_call: TRBJ2-2
v_call: TRBV4-1
clone_size: .
cdr3_nt: TGCGCCAGCAGCCAAGGACGCGACAGGGTGAACACCGGGGAGCTGTTTTTT
cdr3_aa: CASSQGRDRVNTGELFF

d_call: .
j_call: TRBJ1-1
v_call: TRBV5-6
clone_size: .
cdr3_nt: TGTGCCAGCAACCGGGACAAGAACACTGAAGCTTTCTTT
cdr3_aa: CASNRDKNTEAFF

d_call: .
j_call: TRBJ1-1
v_call: TRBV20-1
clone_size: .
cdr3_nt: TGCAGTGCTAGTCCGAGGGTAGGTTTTACTGAAGCTTTCTTT
cdr3_aa: CSASPRVGFTEAFF

d_call: .
j_call: TRBJ1-2
v_call: TRBV5-1
clone_size: .
cdr3_nt: TGCGCCAGCAGCTCGGACGGGGGGAGCCTTAACTATGGCTACACCTTC
cdr3_aa: CASSSDGGSLNYGYTF

d_call: TRBD1
j_call: TRBJ1-4
v_call: TRBV5-1
clone_size: few
cdr3_nt: TGCGCCAGCAACACGGGACAGGATAATGAAAAACTGTTTTTT
cdr3_aa: CASNTGQDNEKLFF

d_call: TRBD1
j_call: TRBJ2-4
v_call: TRBV9
clone_size: few
cdr3_nt: TGTGCCAGCAGCGCATTACCGGGACAGGGGGCCGACATTCAGTACTTC
cdr3_aa: CASSALPGQGADIQYF

d_call: .
j_call: TRBJ2-3
v_call: TRBV12-3/TRBV12-4
clone_size: many
cdr3_nt: TGTGCCAGCACAGGGACAGATACGCAGTATTTT
cdr3_aa: CASTGTDTQYF

d_call: TRBD2
j_call: TRBJ2-3
v_call: TRBV7-2
clone_size: many
cdr3_nt: TGCGCCAGCAGCTTGGGACTAGCGGGGGGGACAGATACGCAGTATTTT
cdr3_aa: CASSLGLAGGTDTQYF

d_call: .
j_call: TRBJ1-2
v_call: TRBV6-5
clone_size: .
cdr3_nt: TGTGCCAGCAGTTCGACAGTAGCCTATGGCTACACCTTC
cdr3_aa: CASSSTVAYGYTF

d_call: TRBD1
j_call: TRBJ1-2
v_call: TRBV19
clone_size: few
cdr3_nt: TGTGCCAGTGCAGATGACAGGGGGCCGATTATAAACTATGGCTACACCTTC
cdr3_aa: CASADDRGPIINYGYTF